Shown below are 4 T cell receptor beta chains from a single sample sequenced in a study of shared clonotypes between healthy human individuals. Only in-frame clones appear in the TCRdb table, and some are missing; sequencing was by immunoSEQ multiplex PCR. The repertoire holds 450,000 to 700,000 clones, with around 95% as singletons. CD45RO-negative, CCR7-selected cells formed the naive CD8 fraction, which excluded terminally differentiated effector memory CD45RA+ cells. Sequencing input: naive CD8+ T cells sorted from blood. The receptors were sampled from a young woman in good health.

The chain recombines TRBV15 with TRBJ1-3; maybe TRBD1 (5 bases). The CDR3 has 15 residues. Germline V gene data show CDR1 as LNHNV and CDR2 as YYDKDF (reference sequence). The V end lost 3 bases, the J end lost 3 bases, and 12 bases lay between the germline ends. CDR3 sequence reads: CATSRREGIGNTIYF. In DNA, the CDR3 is TGTGCCACCAGCAGGAGGGAGGGGATTGGAAACACCATATATTTT.

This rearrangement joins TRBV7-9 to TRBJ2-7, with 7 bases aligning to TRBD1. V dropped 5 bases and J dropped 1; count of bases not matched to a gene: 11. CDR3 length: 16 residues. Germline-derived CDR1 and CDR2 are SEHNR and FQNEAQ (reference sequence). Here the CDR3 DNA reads TGTGCCAGCAGCGCTCGACCACAGGGGCCATCCTACGAGCAGTACTTC. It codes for CASSARPQGPSYEQYF.

Written as DNA, the CDR3 is TGTGCCAGCAGCGACGTCCTGGACCGCCGGGGGTTCACAGATACGCAGTATTTT. This translates into CASSDVLDRRGFTDTQYF. The chain uses TRBV7-9 and TRBJ2-3, with D possibly matching TRBD2 (6 bases). Germline CDR1 SEHNR, CDR2 FQNEAQ (reference sequence). This CDR3 comprises 18 residues. Trimming pared 5 bases from V and 2 bases from J, leaving 23 bases between.

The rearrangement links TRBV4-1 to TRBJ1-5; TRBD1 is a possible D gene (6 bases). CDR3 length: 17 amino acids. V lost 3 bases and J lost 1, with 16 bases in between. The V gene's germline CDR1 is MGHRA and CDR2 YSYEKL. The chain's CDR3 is CASSQPLNRGSNQPQHF. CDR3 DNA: TGCGCCAGCAGCCAGCCCTTGAATAGGGGGAGCAATCAGCCCCAGCATTTT.